Each of the 17 T cell receptor beta chains below was sequenced from the same sample in a study of cytomegalovirus exposure and HLA in healthy donors (dated by TCRdb to the late 2010s). The library was obtained by the immunoSEQ multiplex PCR assay. A mixture of 60 forward primers for TCR Vbeta segments and 13 reverse primers for TCR Jbeta segments was used in the multiplex PCR. TCRdb provides this immuneACCESS table in a form limited to in-frame rearrangements. Some clones are lacking; in checked studies, under half of them reflect an unresolved V gene, and why the rest are absent is not known. Within this sample are roughly 150,000 clones, with around 80% of them counted one time only. The ten largest clones take up about 1.5% of the sample. The material sequenced was PBMCs. The receptors shown here come from a male donor in good health and CMV-seronegative.

This sequence joins TRBV21-1 and TRBJ2-3; TRBD2, the table's D call, lacks a check against the DNA. TRBV21-1 is labeled a pseudogene. The CDR3 contains 19 residues. The CDR3 spells CASSKVLAFDGTSTDTQYF. The CDR3 DNA follows: TGTGCCAGCAGCAAAGTTCTTGCGTTTGACGGGACTAGCACAGATACGCAGTATTTT.

This chain uses TRBV7-2 with TRBJ2-3, with 9 bases aligning to TRBD1. CDR3 length: 17 amino acids. Germline V gives CDR1 SGHTA, CDR2 FQGNSA. The V gene end was trimmed by 4 bases and the J gene end by 1 base; junction bases not matched to a gene: 9. CDR3: CASSSYRGRAGTDTQYF. The CDR3 bases are TGTGCCAGCAGCTCTTACAGGGGGCGCGCCGGCACAGATACGCAGTATTTT.

The chain has TRBV29-1 and TRBJ2-7; 7 bases line up with TRBD2. J lost 3 bases, V lost 5 bases, and 7 bases had no gene match. CDR1 is SQVTM, CDR2 ANQGSEA, per germline. CDR3 length: 13 amino acids. CDR3 region: CSVWGGSFYEQYF. CDR3 in DNA: TGCAGCGTTTGGGGGGGGTCTTTCTACGAGCAGTACTTC.

This clone was picked up a small number of times. CDR3 DNA sequence: TGTGCCAGCAGGGGAACGACTAGCGGGAGCTACGAGCAGTACTTC. As protein: CASRGTTSGSYEQYF. This rearrangement joins TRBV28 to TRBJ2-7; 12 bases line up with TRBD2. With 6 bases clipped from V and 3 bases from J, the junction kept 6 bases outside the gene matches. The germline CDR1 and CDR2 sequences are MDHEN and SYDVKM. This CDR3 region has 15 residues.

This clone was counted once. This rearrangement joins TRBV10-3 to TRBJ1-2; D is uncertain. In germline, CDR1 is ENHRY, CDR2 SYGVKD. The CDR3 is 14 residues long. The V and J ends lost 2 bases and 8 bases respectively, with 15 bases between them. The CDR3 DNA reads as TGTGCCATCAGTGAGCCCCGTCGTTCTCCGGGCTACACCTTC. The encoded protein is CAISEPRRSPGYTF.

CDR3 in DNA: TGTGCCAGCAGCTTTTTGTCAGGGAATTCACCCCTCCACTTT. Amino acid sequence: CASSFLSGNSPLHF. V and J are TRBV11-2 and TRBJ1-6; weak D call: TRBD1 (5 bases). In germline, CDR1 is SGHAT, CDR2 FQNNGV. V was shortened by 3 bases and J by 7 bases, with 10 bases between the two germline ends. The CDR3 consists of 14 residues.

The chain couples TRBV29-1 to TRBJ2-3, with TRBD2 as a possible D gene (5 bases). This CDR3 is 14 amino acids long. Germline CDR1 reads SQVTM; CDR2 reads ANQGSEA. Trimming took 4 bases from V and 2 from J, leaving 13 bases between them. The CDR3 sequence is CSVAGLLITDTQYF. As DNA, the CDR3 is TGCAGCGTTGCTGGACTGTTGATCACAGATACGCAGTATTTT.

This clone was found a few times. The chain has TRBV5-4 and TRBJ1-2; 7 bases fit TRBD1. Germline trimming cut 3 bases from V and 8 bases from J; bases unmatched to any gene: 10. This CDR3 is built from 14 residues. In germline, CDR1 is SGHNT, CDR2 YYREEE (reference sequence). The CDR3 sequence is CASSYQGGARGYTF. CDR3 nucleotides: TGTGCCAGCAGCTACCAGGGGGGAGCGCGAGGCTACACCTTC.

This sequence joins TRBV27 and TRBJ1-5; TRBD1 is a possible D gene (5 bases). Looked up from germline, CDR1 is MNHEY and CDR2 is SMNVEV (reference sequence). Trimming shortened V by 1 base and J by 6 bases, and 7 bases separated the two germline ends. The CDR3 contains 13 residues. The CDR3 DNA reads as TGTGCCAGCAGTTTATGGGGGGGTCAGCCCCAGCATTTT. Protein sequence: CASSLWGGQPQHF.

The chain employs TRBV7-2 and TRBJ2-2; D gene unclear. The length of the CDR3 is 14 residues. Germline V gives CDR1 SGHTA, CDR2 FQGNSA. V gave up 4 bases and J gave up 6 bases, with 12 bases separating them. The CDR3 DNA follows: TGTGCCAGCAGCTCGACCAGCGCCTCCGGGGAGCTGTTTTTT. Encoded protein: CASSSTSASGELFF.

This chain's CDR3 is CASSSGTSGGAGETQYF. The CDR3 coding sequence is TGCGCCAGCAGCTCTGGGACTAGCGGGGGGGCCGGAGAGACCCAGTACTTC. V usage is TRBV5-1 and J usage is TRBJ2-5; 16 bases align to TRBD2. Germline V gene lookup returns CDR1 SGHRS and CDR2 YFSETQ. Trimming took 3 bases from V and 4 from J; bases not matched to a gene: 6. The CDR3 is made up of 17 amino acids.

The gene calls are TRBV7-3 and TRBJ2-7; D is perhaps TRBD2 (5 bases). The germline V gene has CDR1 SGHTA and CDR2 FQGTGA. Trimming stripped 5 bases from V and 1 base from J, with 12 bases between. There are 14 residues in the CDR3. Here the CDR3 DNA reads TGTGCCAGCAGCCCCGAGGGCCGGTCCTACGAGCAGTACTTC. It translates to CASSPEGRSYEQYF. Based on the CDR3 plus reference TRBV7-3 and TRBJ2-7, the full variable domain is GAGVSQTPSNKVTEKGKYVELRCDPISGHTALYWYRQSLGQGPEFLIYFQGTGAADDSGLPNDRFFAVRPEGSVSTLKIQRTERGDSAVYLCASSPEGRSYEQYFGPGTRLTVT.

This clone has only a few counts. V gene TRBV6-5 combines with J gene TRBJ2-7; 9 bases match TRBD2. Germline CDR1 reads MNHEY; CDR2 reads SVGAGI. V lost 0 bases and J lost 7; bases outside the gene matches: 7. CDR3 size: 15 residues. The CDR3 DNA follows: TGTGCCAGCAGTTACTCCGCGGGAGGGCCTAAAGAGCAGTACTTC. Its translation is CASSYSAGGPKEQYF.

The chain combines TRBV19 with TRBJ1-5; TRBD1 is a possible D gene (5 bases). V was pared by 5 bases and J by 0 bases, with 11 bases between. In germline, CDR1 is LNHDA, CDR2 SQIVND (reference sequence). The CDR3 length is 15 residues. The CDR3 loop reads CASSVEGISNQPQHF. The DNA for the CDR3 is TGTGCCAGTAGTGTGGAGGGGATTAGCAATCAGCCCCAGCATTTT.

The chain employs TRBV4-1 and TRBJ1-1; 7 nucleotides line up with TRBD1. CDR3 length equals 13 residues. The V gene's germline CDR1 is MGHRA and CDR2 YSYEKL. J gave up 10 bases and V 1 base, and 6 bases lay outside the gene matches. DNA for the CDR3: TGCGCCAGCAGCCAAGGGTCAGGGGGTAGAGCTTTCTTT. Its translation is CASSQGSGGRAFF.

This chain uses TRBV7-3 with TRBJ2-6; 8 bases map to TRBD2. Germline CDR1 is SGHTA and CDR2 is FQGTGA. Unmatched junction bases numbered 3, after V lost 1 base and J lost 1 base. The CDR3 spans 17 residues. CDR3 amino acids: CASSLIAGISGANVLTF. The CDR3 bases are TGTGCCAGCAGCTTAATAGCGGGAATTTCTGGGGCCAACGTCCTGACTTTC.

The chain couples TRBV4-1 to TRBJ2-7; 7 bases match TRBD1. This CDR3 is built from 15 residues. Germline lookup yields CDR1 MGHRA and CDR2 YSYEKL. V lost 3 bases and J lost 3; bases outside the gene matches: 8. The CDR3 DNA follows: TGCGCCAGCAGCCACCGCACAGGGGCGGGCTACGAGCAGTACTTC. Amino acid sequence: CASSHRTGAGYEQYF.